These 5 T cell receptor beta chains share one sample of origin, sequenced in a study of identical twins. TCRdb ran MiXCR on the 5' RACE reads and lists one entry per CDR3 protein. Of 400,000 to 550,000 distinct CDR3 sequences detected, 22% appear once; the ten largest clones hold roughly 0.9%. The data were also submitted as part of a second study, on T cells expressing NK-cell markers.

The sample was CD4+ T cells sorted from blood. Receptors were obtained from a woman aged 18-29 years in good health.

CDR3 in DNA: TGTGCCAGCAGCCCGCTTAGGCCGGGGGGAATTTATGGCTACACCTTC. Residues: CASSPLRPGGIYGYTF. The chain carries TRBV14 and TRBJ1-2; possibly TRBD1 for D (5 bases). There are 16 residues in the CDR3. V lost 4 bases and J lost 5, with 20 bases in between. CDR1 and CDR2 from the germline V gene are SGHDN and FVKESK.

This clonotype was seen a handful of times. The CDR3 DNA reads as TGTGCCAGCAGTTTAGGGAGGACCGCTAGCACAGATACGCAGTATTTT. This translates into CASSLGRTASTDTQYF. V usage is TRBV12-3 or TRBV12-4 and J usage is TRBJ2-3; maybe TRBD2 (5 bases). V was clipped by 1 base and J by 0 bases, with 11 bases between them. The CDR3 covers 16 residues.

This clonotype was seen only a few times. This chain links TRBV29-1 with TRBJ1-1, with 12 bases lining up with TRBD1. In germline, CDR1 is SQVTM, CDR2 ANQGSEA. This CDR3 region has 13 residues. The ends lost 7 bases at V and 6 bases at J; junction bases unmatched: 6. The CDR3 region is CSAAGTGGSEAFF. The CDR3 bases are TGCAGCGCTGCCGGGACAGGGGGCTCTGAAGCTTTCTTT.

CDR3 loop: CASSRGQMSYNEQFF. As DNA, the CDR3 is TGTGCCAGCAGCAGGGGACAGATGAGTTACAATGAGCAGTTCTTC. The chain is built from TRBV5-6 and TRBJ2-1; TRBD1 matches 7 bases. The CDR3 consists of 15 residues. CDR1 SGHDT and CDR2 YYEEEE come from the germline V gene. V shed 4 bases, J shed 4 bases, and the junction held 8 bases outside the gene matches.

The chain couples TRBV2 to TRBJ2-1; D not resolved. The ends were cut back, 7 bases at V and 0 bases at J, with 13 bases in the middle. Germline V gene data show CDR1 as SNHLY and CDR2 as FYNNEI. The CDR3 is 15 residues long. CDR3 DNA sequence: TGTGCCAGCAAAGGCGCCCAGAGCTCCTACAATGAGCAGTTCTTC. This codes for CASKGAQSSYNEQFF.